This record covers a single T cell receptor (beta chain). Its antigen is still unknown. Qualities for individual bases were not recorded, and no much larger clone is one base off. The immunoSEQ Assay, a bias-controlled multiplex PCR, was used to amplify TCRbeta CDR3 regions from genomic DNA. The authors processed their data as follows. Within the assay, amplification of reference gene primers was used to estimate how many nucleated cells each sample contained. To quantify the absolute abundance of each unique TCRbeta CDR3 rearrangement, sequence reads were collapsed and filtered. For each sample, productive Simpson clonality was calculated as the square root of Simpson's diversity index across productive rearrangements. TCRdb mirrors the immuneACCESS table, restricted to in-frame sequences. Some clones are absent from its copies; in checked studies, under half trace to an unresolved V gene, and the reason for the others is unknown. V, J and clone size are those of that table, while D and trimming were read from the DNA. The sample table holds fewer than 25,000 clones, of which about 90% were seen once. Of the sample, about 4% falls within the top ten clones.

This entry comes from a study of blood T cell repertoires in COVID-19 (dated by TCRdb to the early 2020s). Context from the whole study: Samples covering the acute and convalescent phases of COVID-19 were provided by collaborators in the United States, Italy and Spain. The samples were drawn from the first 160 participants of the ongoing ImmuneRACE study and from 950 to 1,500 subjects provided by 6 global collaborators. A de-identified subject ID, COVID-19 status, age in years and sex were almost always included in the sample metadata. Where HLA class I and class II types were available, the types were taken from metadata supplied by the sample provider, not from assay-based typing. A freely available public database, intended as a resource for researchers studying the immune response to SARS-CoV-2, is where the repertoires were released. The prospective study material was composed of cDNA or gDNA derived from T cells, B-cell-depleted T cells, or PBMCs. The dataset comprised deeply sampled blood TCRbeta repertoires from subjects exposed to, actively infected with, or recovered from COVID-19. What the work shows at the level of the full study, not this receptor alone: How much clinical and demographic metadata was included differed by source and by participant, and the metadata was provided uncurated.

From the cysteine up to the phenylalanine, the CDR3 has a length of 14 residues. Of all the DNA, just the CDR3 is kept, 42 bases in frame from base 1. CDR1 and CDR2 (MNHEY, SMNVEV) derive from the germline V gene (reference sequence). V has 4 bases trimmed and J has 3 bases trimmed; junction bases matching no gene number 2. The collaborating institutions used their own protocols to collect whole blood in K2EDTA tubes. Collaborator samples were shipped for TCRbeta analysis as frozen whole blood, isolated PBMCs, or DNA extracted from either sample type. This TCR was sampled from a human donor in a cohort sampled during active COVID-19. The rearrangement combines TRBV27 with TRBJ2-1; TRBD1 matches 8 bases in the middle. Material for sequencing was peripheral blood. The CDR3 region has the sequence CASSSGGVYNEQFF. The base sequence is TGTGCCAGCAGTTCAGGGGGCGTCTACAATGAGCAGTTCTTC.